These 13 T cell receptor beta chains share one sample of origin, sequenced in a study of T cells in Graves' hyperthyroidism and ophthalmopathy. There were TCR beta CDR3 regions amplified from RNA transcripts. When the TCR CDR3 underwent first-round RT-PCR, the HTBI primer set was used. TCRdb processed the multiplex PCR reads anew with MiXCR; each CDR3 protein has one entry. The sample has under 750,000 distinct CDR3 sequences, roughly 20% seen once. Sequenced: blood. The source is a woman aged 50 to 60 with Graves' hyperthyroidism that later progressed to Graves' ophthalmopathy.

The rearrangement links TRBV5-1 to TRBJ2-1; D may be TRBD2 (6 bases). V was pared by 2 bases and J by 4 bases, with 13 bases between. Germline CDR1 SGHRS, CDR2 YFSETQ. This CDR3 comprises 15 residues. The CDR3 sequence is CASSLPGGIYNEQFF. The CDR3 DNA reads as TGCGCCAGCAGCTTACCCGGGGGAATTTACAATGAGCAGTTCTTC. The entire variable domain, with the rest obtained from reference TRBV5-1 and TRBJ2-1, is as follows: KAGVTQTPRYLIKTRGQQVTLSCSPISGHRSVSWYQQTPGQGLQFLFEYFSETQRNKGNFPGRFSGRQFSNSRSEMNVSTLELGDSALYLCASSLPGGIYNEQFFGPGTRLTVL.

The chain combines TRBV5-1 with TRBJ2-2, with D perhaps matching TRBD1 or TRBD2 (5 bases each). V shed 5 bases and J shed 0 bases, with 11 bases lying between them. Germline lookup yields CDR1 SGHRS and CDR2 YFSETQ. The CDR3 length is 15 residues. The CDR3 here is CASSSGPSNTGELFF. DNA of the CDR3: TGCGCCAGCAGTTCGGGACCGTCGAACACCGGGGAGCTGTTTTTT.

This clonotype was picked up a small number of times. The rearrangement joins TRBV7-9 to TRBJ1-1; tentative D call: TRBD1 (5 bases). This CDR3 contains 14 residues. The germline V gene has CDR1 SEHNR and CDR2 FQNEAQ (reference sequence). Trimming shortened V by 2 bases and J by 3 bases, and 10 bases separated the two germline ends. CDR3: CASSLRGVDTEAFF. CDR3 sequence (DNA): TGTGCCAGCAGCTTACGGGGGGTTGACACTGAAGCTTTCTTT.

The rearrangement uses TRBV3-1 and TRBJ1-5, with 9 bases fitting TRBD1. J lost 7 bases, V lost 4 bases, and 8 bases had no gene match. The CDR3 sequence is 15 residues long. Germline loops: CDR1 LGHDT, CDR2 YNNKEL (reference sequence). The CDR3 DNA sequence: TGTGCCAGCAGCCCGGACAGGGGCGTCGGGCAGCCCCAGCATTTT. The encoded protein is CASSPDRGVGQPQHF. The full variable domain, its missing parts supplied by reference TRBV3-1 and TRBJ1-5, is DTAVSQTPKYLVTQMGNDKSIKCEQNLGHDTMYWYKQDSKKFLKIMFSYNNKELIINETVPNRFSPKSPDKAHLNLHINSLELGDSAVYFCASSPDRGVGQPQHFGDGTRLSIL.

This clonotype was detected many times. The genes are TRBV12-3 or TRBV12-4 and TRBJ1-4; D is ambiguous. CDR3 size: 12 residues. V lost 2 bases and J 8 bases, leaving 6 bases between the germline ends. DNA of the CDR3: TGTGCCAGCAGTTTAATAGGCGAAAAACTGTTTTTT. Its translation is CASSLIGEKLFF.

This chain links TRBV6-2 or TRBV6-3 with TRBJ1-6, with D uncertain. This CDR3 contains 15 residues. The V gene's germline CDR1 is MNHEY and CDR2 SVGEGT. With 5 bases removed from V and 7 bases from J, the gap between germline ends came to 15 bases. CDR3 sequence: CASSPLEVNNSPLHF. As DNA, the CDR3 is TGTGCCAGCAGTCCCCTGGAGGTTAACAATTCACCCCTCCACTTT.

The table lists this clonotype with many counts. The V gene is TRBV12-3 or TRBV12-4, the J gene TRBJ1-1; 8 bases match TRBD1. The junction had 11 bases not matched to a gene; V was cut back by 7 bases and J by 4 bases. This CDR3 contains 15 residues. In DNA form, the CDR3 reads TGTGCCAGCACCCGGACAGGGTTCGTACGCACTGAAGCTTTCTTT. Protein: CASTRTGFVRTEAFF.

In this sample, this clonotype turned up many times. The chain links TRBV3-1 to TRBJ2-1; D is undetermined. V lost 7 bases and J lost 5, with 6 bases in between. Per germline, CDR1 LGHDT and CDR2 YNNKEL (reference sequence). The CDR3 is made up of 11 amino acids. In DNA form, the CDR3 reads TGTGCCAGCACTCTAAACAATGAGCAGTTCTTC. Translating gives CASTLNNEQFF.

This clonotype was counted many times. The chain combines TRBV27 with TRBJ2-1; 7 positions match TRBD1. The germline CDR1 and CDR2 sequences are MNHEY and SMNVEV (reference sequence). The ends lost 4 bases at V and 3 bases at J; junction bases unmatched: 9. The CDR3 totals 16 residues. CDR3 nucleotide sequence: TGTGCCAGCAGTTCGCCAACCGGGACAGACTACAATGAGCAGTTCTTC. Its translation: CASSSPTGTDYNEQFF.

This clonotype occurred many times. The V call is TRBV12-3 or TRBV12-4, the J call TRBJ2-5, with 8 bases matching TRBD1. The CDR3 totals 15 residues. V was pared by 6 bases and J by 0 bases, with 6 bases of the junction left unmatched. The CDR3 sequence: CASSRGTGDQETQYF. The CDR3 DNA reads TGTGCCAGCAGCCGTGGGACAGGTGACCAAGAGACCCAGTACTTC.

This chain uses TRBV7-3 with TRBJ2-1, with 7 bases lining up with TRBD2. Germline CDR1 SGHTA, CDR2 FQGTGA. Losses at the gene ends were 5 bases for V and 10 bases for J; bases not matched to a gene: 8. The CDR3 loop spans 13 amino acids. The CDR3 coding sequence is TGTGCCAGCAGCCTAAGGGAGGGACTCGAGCAGTTCTTC. Protein sequence: CASSLREGLEQFF.

This clonotype was seen at least ten times. This chain uses TRBV7-9 with TRBJ2-7, with 8 nucleotides matching TRBD1. CDR3 length equals 18 residues. V shed 0 bases, J shed 1 base, and the junction held 11 bases outside the gene matches. From germline, CDR1 is SEHNR and CDR2 FQNEAQ (reference sequence). In DNA form, the CDR3 reads TGTGCCAGCAGCTTAGCCCGAGGGACAGGCGTCGAGTCCTACGAGCAGTACTTC. Translating it yields CASSLARGTGVESYEQYF.

A word on this clonotype: The junction does not match germline at one end; this may be a read error. The J gene is TRBJ2-3, the V gene TRBV6-2 or TRBV6-3; 10 bases match TRBD1. There are 15 residues in the CDR3. Looked up from germline, CDR1 is MNHEY and CDR2 is SVGEGT. The CDR3, as DNA: TGTGCCAGCAGTGACTCGGGACAGGGGACAGATACGCAGTATTTT. Protein sequence: CASSDSGQGTDTQYF.